This T cell receptor (beta chain) was sequenced in a study of PD-1 blockade in classical Hodgkin lymphoma. Whole-study findings and limits: Nivolumab initiation under 1 year post-ASCT meant exclusion. The diversity seen at baseline in complete responders resembled that of newly diagnosed patients.

Using immunoSEQ multiplex PCR, the repertoire was profiled, and TCRdb retains in-frame clones only, with some absent. The repertoire has over 50,000 clones, about 85% of them found once; the top ten carry less than 20%. All patients experienced relapse after autologous stem cell transplantation, and brentuximab vedotin exposure was variable. With respect to this clone: The target antigen is unknown.

Germline CDR1 MNHNY, CDR2 SVGAGI (reference sequence). This CDR3 is 15 amino acids long. Trimming removed 0 bases at V and 0 bases at J, with 8 bases between. This material consisted of peripheral blood mononuclear cells (PBMCs), taken at baseline. The receptor comes from a human donor with classical Hodgkin lymphoma. V gene TRBV6-6 combines with J gene TRBJ1-1; D is unclear. As DNA, the CDR3 is TGTGCCAGCAGTTACTCTATATTTATGAACACTGAAGCTTTCTTT. This sequence encodes CASSYSIFMNTEAFF.